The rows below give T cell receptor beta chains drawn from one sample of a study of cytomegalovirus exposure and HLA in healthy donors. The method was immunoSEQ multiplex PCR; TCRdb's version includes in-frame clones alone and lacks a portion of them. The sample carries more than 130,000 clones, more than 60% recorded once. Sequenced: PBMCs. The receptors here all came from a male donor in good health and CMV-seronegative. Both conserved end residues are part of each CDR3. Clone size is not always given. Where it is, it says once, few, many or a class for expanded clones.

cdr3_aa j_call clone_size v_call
CASSYPTGAYNEQFF TRBJ2-1 NA TRBV6-6
CSSSLGGGYGYTF TRBJ1-2 NA TRBV7-9
CASSAGTRLETQYF TRBJ2-5 NA TRBV9
CASSVGEVWSGVSFLHEQFF TRBJ2-1 NA TRBV9
CSVAPTGVYEQYF TRBJ2-7 NA TRBV29-1
CASSMGLSYNEQFF TRBJ2-1 NA TRBV25-1
CASSVSVRLATEQFF TRBJ2-1 few TRBV27
CASSPGTTNQPQHF TRBJ1-5 NA TRBV6-5
CASSRTSGGAMAQYF TRBJ2-5 NA TRBV27
CASSAQGASSYEQYF NA NA TRBV9
CASSGPGQPIWYEKLFF TRBJ1-4 NA TRBV9
CASSFLDRGAFF TRBJ1-1 NA TRBV11-2
CASSQKRGYEQYF TRBJ2-7 NA TRBV14
CASSESASINEQFF TRBJ2-1 NA TRBV6-4
CASSSGTGGSEQYF TRBJ2-7 NA TRBV19
CASSLSSGGGAKNIQYF TRBJ2-4 NA TRBV7-2
CASSEGGGYNEQFF TRBJ2-1 NA TRBV2
CASSYSPGAGEQYF TRBJ2-5 NA TRBV6-5
CACSRGAGLGGTEAFF TRBJ1-1 NA TRBV5-1
CASSPVVTGTLNTQYF TRBJ2-3 NA TRBV9
CASSPGTANSGANVLTF TRBJ2-6 NA TRBV5-4
CASSQVPQAGTEAFF TRBJ1-1 NA TRBV4-1
CASSGVSSGSYEQYF TRBJ2-7 NA TRBV25-1
CASIVAFSYEQYF TRBJ2-7 NA TRBV2
CASSQRDSRSGNTIYF TRBJ1-3 NA TRBV4-3
CASSDGSGHPTDTQYF TRBJ2-3 once TRBV2
CASSLLRYNEQFF TRBJ2-1 NA TRBV14
CASSIGTSEINEQFF TRBJ2-1 medium-sized TRBV7-8
CASSLARGGSSYNEQFF TRBJ2-1 NA TRBV5-1
CASSLAQARNTIYF TRBJ1-3 NA TRBV7-2
CAWSVDRANTIYF TRBJ1-3 NA TRBV30
CASSQEDGGTGELFF TRBJ2-2 NA TRBV4-2
CASSPGALAGGKQETQYF TRBJ2-5 NA TRBV5-1
CASSPTGLGANVLTF TRBJ2-6 NA TRBV5-1
CASSEGLAGLNEQFF TRBJ2-1 NA TRBV2
CASSYWTGEYNEQFF TRBJ2-1 NA TRBV6-6
CASSIPPHAGELFF TRBJ2-2 NA TRBV19
CASSVEPSGSGEQYF TRBJ2-7 NA TRBV9
CASCPGQRSYNEQFF TRBJ2-1 NA TRBV6-1
CASRPGTGDVEQYF TRBJ2-7 once TRBV6-6
CASSSRVAGGEETQYF TRBJ2-5 NA TRBV11-3
CAISPAGQTNSPLHF TRBJ1-6 NA TRBV10-3
CASSVGGVSYEQYF TRBJ2-7 NA TRBV9
CASSVGTTGGGTEAFF TRBJ1-1 NA TRBV25-1